The 14 T cell receptor beta chains in this list originate from one sample, sequenced in a study of STAT5B mutations in CD4+ large granular lymphocyte leukemia. Assay: immunoSEQ multiplex PCR; the TCRdb copy retains only in-frame clones and omits some. The profile shows fewer than 35,000 clones, nearly 80% of them singletons. What was sequenced was CD4+ T cells from blood buffy coats. These receptors were taken from a human donor in good health.

This clone was observed a few times. The V call is TRBV6-5, the J call TRBJ1-1, with 7 bases fitting TRBD1. CDR1 and CDR2 (germline): MNHEY, SVGAGI. The length of the CDR3 is 13 residues. V lost 6 bases to trimming and J lost 6 bases; unmatched junction nucleotides: 7. CDR3 in DNA: TGTGCCAGCAGAGTACGCACAGGGGCTGAAGCTTTCTTT. Protein sequence: CASRVRTGAEAFF.

This clone occurred once. V and J are TRBV19 and TRBJ1-5, with a weak D call TRBD1 (6 bases). The CDR3 contains 16 residues. Between the trimmed V and J ends, which lost 3 bases and 3 bases, there was a span of 15 bases. Germline loops: CDR1 LNHDA, CDR2 SQIVND (reference sequence). The CDR3 region has the DNA TGTGCCAGTAGTATTCTGGGCAGGGGCAACAATCAGCCCCAGCATTTT. This sequence encodes CASSILGRGNNQPQHF. The full variable domain, in which reference TRBV19 and TRBJ1-5 provide the parts outside the CDR3, is DGGITQSPKYLFRKEGQNVTLSCEQNLNHDAMYWYRQDPGQGLRLIYYSQIVNDFQKGDIAEGYSVSREKKESFPLTVTSAQKNPTAFYLCASSILGRGNNQPQHFGDGTRLSIL.

The rearrangement uses TRBV10-3 and TRBJ2-7; D assignment may be TRBD1 or TRBD2 (5 bases each). Trimming pared 3 bases from V and 3 bases from J, leaving 12 bases between. This CDR3 region has 14 residues. CDR1 ENHRY and CDR2 SYGVKD come from the germline V gene. CDR3 sequence: CAISDGTASYEQYF. The CDR3 DNA sequence: TGTGCCATCAGTGACGGGACGGCAAGCTACGAGCAGTACTTC.

The chain joins TRBV10-2 to TRBJ2-1; TRBD2 agrees at 11 bases. From germline, CDR1 is WSHSY and CDR2 SAAADI. The CDR3 covers 15 residues. The junction had 9 bases not matched to a gene; V was cut back by 5 bases and J by 9 bases. This CDR3 is CASSPGTSGPPEQFF. The CDR3 nucleotides read TGCGCCAGCAGTCCCGGGACTAGCGGTCCCCCTGAGCAGTTCTTC.

V and J are TRBV12-5 and TRBJ1-5; 9 bases line up with TRBD1. Trimming cost V 5 bases and J 6 bases; bases outside gene matches: 20. Germline V gives CDR1 LGHNT, CDR2 FRNRAP. This CDR3 region has 19 residues. CDR3 sequence: CASGTDTGGPKSLSQPQHF. In nucleotides, the CDR3 is TGTGCTAGTGGTACCGATACAGGGGGCCCAAAGTCATTAAGTCAGCCCCAGCATTTT.

This chain uses TRBV30 with TRBJ2-7; D not resolved. Germline CDR1 is GTSNPN and CDR2 is SVGIG (reference sequence). The length of the CDR3 is 12 residues. V was shortened by 2 bases and J by 4 bases, with 9 bases between the two germline ends. The CDR3 reads CAWSPGSYEQYF. In DNA form, the CDR3 reads TGTGCCTGGAGTCCTGGTAGTTACGAGCAGTACTTC.

This clone appeared a single time. This chain connects TRBV7-2 to TRBJ2-3, with TRBD1 matching over 11 bases. CDR1 and CDR2 from the germline V gene are SGHTA and FQGNSA. With 4 bases clipped from V and 1 base from J, the junction kept 1 base outside the gene matches. There are 15 residues in the CDR3. This chain's CDR3 is CASSSGQGGTDTQYF. CDR3 coding DNA: TGTGCCAGCAGCTCGGGACAGGGGGGCACAGATACGCAGTATTTT.

CDR3 bases: TGTGCCAGCAGCACCGGGACTTCTCCGTACGAGCAGTACTTC. Its protein product is CASSTGTSPYEQYF. The chain has TRBV21-1 and TRBJ2-7; TRBD2 is the table's D call and was not checked against the DNA. TRBV21-1 is shown as a pseudogene. There are 14 residues in the CDR3.

The chain employs TRBV18 and TRBJ2-4; D may be TRBD1 (6 bases). This CDR3 has 13 residues. Germline V gives CDR1 KGHSH, CDR2 LQKENI. V was pared by 3 bases and J by 6 bases, with 9 bases between. The CDR3 DNA reads as TGTGCCAGCTCACCCCAGGGGATAAACATTCAGTACTTC. Encoded protein: CASSPQGINIQYF.

J is TRBJ2-5 and V is TRBV27; 7 nucleotides match TRBD2. CDR3 length equals 14 residues. Looked up from germline, CDR1 is MNHEY and CDR2 is SMNVEV (reference sequence). Trimming cost V 8 bases and J 0 bases; bases outside gene matches: 6. CDR3 DNA: TGTGCCAGCGGACCCGGGACTAACCAAGAGACCCAGTACTTC. This gives the protein CASGPGTNQETQYF.

The genes are TRBV5-4 and TRBJ2-5; 10 nucleotides match TRBD2. Germline assignment: CDR1 SGHNT and CDR2 YYREEE (reference sequence). CDR3 size: 17 residues. V was pared by 0 bases and J by 1 base, with 6 bases of the junction left unmatched. The CDR3 DNA follows: TGTGCCAGCAGCTTGGGCGGATTAGCGGGGGGCCAAGAGACCCAGTACTTC. As protein: CASSLGGLAGGQETQYF.

This sequence joins TRBV7-2 and TRBJ2-1, with a weak D call TRBD1 (6 bases). Trimming cost V 2 bases and J 3 bases, with 11 bases left between them. The CDR3 runs 15 residues. From germline, CDR1 is SGHTA and CDR2 FQGNSA. The chain's CDR3 is CASSLSGQIYNEQFF. DNA for the CDR3: TGTGCCAGCAGCTTAAGTGGACAGATCTACAATGAGCAGTTCTTC.

On this clone: A read error may account for a junction end that differs from germline. The rearrangement joins TRBV5-1 to TRBJ2-7, with D maybe TRBD2 (5 bases). CDR1 is SGHRS and CDR2 is YFSETQ in the germline V gene. This CDR3 contains 13 residues. This CDR3 is CASSAMDSSEQYF. The CDR3 region has the DNA TGCGCCAGCAGCGCCATGGACTCCTCCGAGCAGTACTTC.

The genes are TRBV6-6 and TRBJ2-7; 10 bases agree with TRBD1. The CDR3 consists of 15 residues. After removal of 5 bases from V and 3 bases from J, the junction contained 7 bases not matched to a gene. Germline V gene data show CDR1 as MNHNY and CDR2 as SVGAGI (reference sequence). CDR3 nucleotide sequence: TGTGCCAGCAGTACTCCGGGACAGGGGTTCTACGAGCAGTACTTC. Amino acid sequence: CASSTPGQGFYEQYF.